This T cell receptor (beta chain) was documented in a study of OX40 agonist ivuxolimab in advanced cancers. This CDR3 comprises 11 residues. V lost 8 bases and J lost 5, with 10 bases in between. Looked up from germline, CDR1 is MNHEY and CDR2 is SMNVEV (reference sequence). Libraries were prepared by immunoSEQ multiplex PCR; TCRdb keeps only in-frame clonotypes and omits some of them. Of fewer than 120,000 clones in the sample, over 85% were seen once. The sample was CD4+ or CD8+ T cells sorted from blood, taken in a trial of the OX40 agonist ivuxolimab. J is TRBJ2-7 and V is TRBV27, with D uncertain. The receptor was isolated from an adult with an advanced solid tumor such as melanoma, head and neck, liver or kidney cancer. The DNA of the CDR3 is TGTGCCAGCTCAGTCGGTGACGAGCAGTACTTC. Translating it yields CASSVGDEQYF.